One sample yielded the 7 T cell receptor beta chains listed below, sequenced in a study of OX40 agonist ivuxolimab in advanced cancers. Generated by immunoSEQ multiplex PCR, the TCRdb table keeps only in-frame clones and is missing some. The repertoire includes roughly 80,000 clones, 85% to 95% of them detected once, and 0.55% to 0.7% sits in the top ten. This specimen consisted of CD4+ or CD8+ T cells sorted from blood, obtained in a trial of the OX40 agonist ivuxolimab. The receptors shown here come from an adult with an advanced solid tumor such as melanoma, head and neck, liver or kidney cancer.

This clone showed up just once. The V gene is TRBV7-2, the J gene TRBJ2-3; TRBD2 agrees at 11 bases. Germline CDR1 is SGHTA and CDR2 is FQGNSA. This CDR3 comprises 13 residues. V dropped 3 bases and J dropped 14; count of bases not matched to a gene: 7. The DNA for the CDR3 is TGTGCCAGCAGCTTTGGCACTAGCGGGAGCATGTATTTT. Translation gives CASSFGTSGSMYF.

The chain uses TRBV7-3 and TRBJ1-3; D is unclear. CDR3 size: 13 residues. Germline values: CDR1 SGHTA, CDR2 FQGTGA. Between the trimmed V and J ends, which lost 2 bases and 0 bases, there was a span of 2 bases. The CDR3 sequence is CASSLSSGNTIYF. In DNA, the CDR3 is TGTGCCAGCAGCTTATCCTCTGGAAACACCATATATTTT.

This chain joins TRBV10-3 and TRBJ1-2; 8 positions agree with TRBD1. Germline assignment: CDR1 ENHRY and CDR2 SYGVKD. The J segment lost 5 bases and the V segment lost 2 bases, leaving 4 bases of the junction unmatched. The CDR3 totals 14 residues. CDR3 sequence: CAISEIQGVYGYTF. CDR3 sequence (DNA): TGTGCCATCAGTGAGATACAGGGGGTTTATGGCTACACCTTC.

This chain links TRBV7-2 with TRBJ2-2, with a possible D match to TRBD1 (5 bases). The CDR3 spans 16 residues. Germline V gives CDR1 SGHTA, CDR2 FQGNSA. The V end lost 1 base, the J end lost 5 bases, and 14 bases lay between the germline ends. The CDR3 protein is CASSLEFRVETGELFF. Here the CDR3 DNA reads TGTGCCAGCAGCTTAGAATTCAGGGTGGAAACCGGGGAGCTGTTTTTT.

This chain uses TRBV19 with TRBJ1-5; 7 bases are a match to TRBD1. The CDR3 contains 16 residues. The V and J ends lost 0 bases and 5 bases, in that order; junction bases with no gene match: 7. Germline V gene sequence: CDR1 LNHDA, CDR2 SQIVND (reference sequence). The CDR3: CASSIDTGTVYQPQHF. The CDR3 DNA reads as TGTGCCAGTAGTATAGATACCGGGACAGTCTATCAGCCCCAGCATTTT.

The V gene is TRBV5-1, the J gene TRBJ1-1; 9 positions agree with TRBD1. Trimming took 3 bases from V and 5 from J; bases not matched to a gene: 5. Germline values: CDR1 SGHRS, CDR2 YFSETQ. CDR3 size: 14 residues. As DNA, the CDR3 is TGCGCCAGCAGCTACCGGACAGGGGAGACTGAAGCTTTCTTT. Its protein is CASSYRTGETEAFF.

The V call is TRBV20-1, the J call TRBJ2-3; D not certain. With 5 bases removed from V and 8 bases from J, the gap between germline ends came to 11 bases. Germline V gene lookup returns CDR1 DFQATT and CDR2 SNEGSKA (reference sequence). This CDR3 has 11 amino acids. The CDR3 bases are TGCAGTGCTGGAGTCCGAATTACGCAGTATTTT. Its translation: CSAGVRITQYF.